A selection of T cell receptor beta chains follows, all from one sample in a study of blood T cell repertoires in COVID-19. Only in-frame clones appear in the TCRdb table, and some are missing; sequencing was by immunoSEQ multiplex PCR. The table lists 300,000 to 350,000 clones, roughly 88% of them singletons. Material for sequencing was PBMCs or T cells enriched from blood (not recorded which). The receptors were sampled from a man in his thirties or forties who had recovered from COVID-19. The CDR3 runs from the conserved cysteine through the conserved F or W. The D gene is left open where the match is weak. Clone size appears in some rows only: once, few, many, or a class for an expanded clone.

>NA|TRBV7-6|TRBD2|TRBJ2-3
CASRRLAGVTDTQYF
TGTGCCAGCAGAAGGCTAGCGGGGGTCACAGATACGCAGTATTTT
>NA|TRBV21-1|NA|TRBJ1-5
CASSKKCSNSNQPQHF
TGTGCCAGCAGCAAAAAGTGTAGCAATAGCAATCAGCCCCAGCATTTT
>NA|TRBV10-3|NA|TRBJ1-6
CAISESSGNYNSPLHF
TGTGCCATCAGTGAGTCGTCAGGGAATTACAATTCACCCCTCCACTTT
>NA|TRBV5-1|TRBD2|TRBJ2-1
CASSSMASGSMDEQFF
TGCGCCAGCAGCTCCATGGCTAGCGGCAGCATGGATGAGCAGTTCTTC
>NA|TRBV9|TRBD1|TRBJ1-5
CASSVERDRGRGYSNQPQHF
TGTGCCAGCAGCGTAGAGCGGGACAGGGGAAGGGGATATAGCAATCAGCCCCAGCATTTT
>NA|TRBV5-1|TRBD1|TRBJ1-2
CATRYRTGRNYGYTF
TGCGCCACCCGATACAGGACAGGGCGCAACTATGGCTACACCTTC
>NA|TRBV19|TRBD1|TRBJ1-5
CASSTTGGGQPQHF
TGTGCCAGTAGTACGACAGGGGGCGGACAGCCCCAGCATTTT
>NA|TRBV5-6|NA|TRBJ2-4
CASSLEGRGAATDIQYF
TGTGCCAGCAGCTTGGAAGGGAGGGGGGCTGCGACAGACATTCAGTACTTC
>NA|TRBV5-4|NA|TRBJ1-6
CASSLAGGGNSPLHF
TGTGCCAGCAGCTTGGCCGGTGGAGGGAATTCACCCCTCCACTTT
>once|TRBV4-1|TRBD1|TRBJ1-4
CASSLRQGRDEKLFF
TGCGCCAGCAGCCTCCGACAGGGACGGGATGAAAAACTGTTTTTT
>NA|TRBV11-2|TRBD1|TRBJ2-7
CASSLGTGDEQYF
TGTGCCAGCAGCTTGGGGACAGGGGACGAGCAGTACTTC
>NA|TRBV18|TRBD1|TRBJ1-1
CASSLTRQGKTEAFF
TGTGCCAGCTCACTCACTAGACAGGGTAAGACTGAAGCTTTCTTT
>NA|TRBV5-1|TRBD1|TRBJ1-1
CASSLGHLDRENTEAFF
TGCGCCAGCAGCTTGGGACATCTAGACAGGGAGAACACTGAAGCTTTCTTT